This T cell receptor (beta chain) emerged from a study of identical twins. This clonotype was recorded many times. The V and J ends lost 2 bases and 1 base, in that order; junction bases with no gene match: 2. Germline V lookup: CDR1 MNHEY, CDR2 SVGAGI. The CDR3 consists of 15 residues. TCRdb reprocessed the 5' RACE reads with MiXCR, giving one entry per CDR3 protein. The sample includes 420,000 or so distinct CDR3 sequences, approximately 17% of them seen just once. V usage is TRBV6-5 and J usage is TRBJ2-3; TRBD1 matches at 8 bases. Sequences were obtained from naive T cells sorted from blood. The sequence was collected from a man aged 50 or older in good health. CDR3: CASSYEGQGTDTQYF. The DNA for the CDR3 is TGTGCCAGCAGTTACGAGGGACAGGGCACAGATACGCAGTATTTT.